These 9 T cell receptor beta chains share one sample of origin, sequenced in a study of cytomegalovirus exposure and HLA in healthy donors. Researchers ran the PCR with 60 Vbeta and 13 Jbeta primers. Libraries were prepared by immunoSEQ multiplex PCR; TCRdb keeps only in-frame clonotypes and omits some of them. The sample consists of tens of thousands of clones, 78% of them appearing once. The sample was PBMCs. These receptor sequences come from a man younger than 30 in good health and CMV-seropositive.

This chain uses TRBV2 with TRBJ1-1, with TRBD1 matching over 8 bases. V shed 2 bases and J 6 bases; nucleotides not matched to a gene: 5. CDR1 is SNHLY and CDR2 is FYNNEI in the germline V gene. This CDR3 region has 14 residues. The CDR3: CASSELDRGSEAFF. CDR3 nucleotides: TGTGCCAGCAGTGAACTCGACAGGGGCTCTGAAGCTTTCTTT.

This chain uses TRBV4-2 with TRBJ1-2; 7 nucleotides match TRBD1. From germline, CDR1 is LGHNA and CDR2 YNFKEQ. Trimming cost V 0 bases and J 4 bases; bases outside gene matches: 8. This CDR3 has 16 residues. In DNA, the CDR3 is TGTGCCAGCAGCCAAGAAATCGGGACAGTCGCCTATGGCTACACCTTC. Residues: CASSQEIGTVAYGYTF.

The chain employs TRBV29-1 and TRBJ2-7, with 7 bases lining up with TRBD1. The CDR3 covers 15 residues. Trimming removed 6 bases from V and 6 bases from J; junction bases left unmatched: 17. Germline values: CDR1 SQVTM, CDR2 ANQGSEA. The CDR3 spells CSVLETGLLMGEQYF. The CDR3, as DNA: TGCAGCGTACTTGAGACAGGGCTTCTGATGGGCGAGCAGTACTTC.

The chain is built from TRBV2 and TRBJ2-3, with 10 bases matching TRBD2. Looked up from germline, CDR1 is SNHLY and CDR2 is FYNNEI. The CDR3 is made up of 17 amino acids. Trimming at V came to 1 base and at J to 6 bases, leaving 10 bases not matched to a gene. CDR3 DNA sequence: TGTGCCAGCAGTGAAGGGCTAGCGGGAGACATGCACGATACGCAGTATTTT. As protein: CASSEGLAGDMHDTQYF.

V and J are TRBV10-3 and TRBJ1-1; 9 nucleotides match TRBD1. Looked up from germline, CDR1 is ENHRY and CDR2 is SYGVKD. This CDR3 is built from 14 residues. J lost 5 bases, V lost 4 bases, and 5 bases had no gene match. Here the CDR3 reads CAISVLTGGTEAFF. For the CDR3, the DNA is TGTGCCATCAGTGTCTTGACAGGGGGGACTGAAGCTTTCTTT.

The chain couples TRBV15 to TRBJ1-2; 7 bases agree with TRBD1. CDR1 and CDR2 (germline): LNHNV, YYDKDF (reference sequence). Trimming took 2 bases from V and 4 from J; bases not matched to a gene: 7. This CDR3 is built from 15 residues. The CDR3 DNA follows: TGTGCCACCAGCAGACACCGGGACAGCCTCTATGGCTACACCTTC. It encodes CATSRHRDSLYGYTF.

The chain has TRBV5-1 and TRBJ1-2, with D hard to call. The CDR3 spans 15 residues. V lost 0 bases, J lost 0 bases, and 9 bases lay in between. From germline, CDR1 is SGHRS and CDR2 YFSETQ. The CDR3 DNA reads TGCGCCAGCAGCTTGGTTTTGGGCACTAACTATGGCTACACCTTC. Residues: CASSLVLGTNYGYTF.

The CDR3 sequence: CASSHSHSGGGTEAFF. As DNA, the CDR3 is TGTGCCAGCAGCCACTCCCACTCCGGCGGGGGAACTGAAGCTTTCTTT. The V gene is TRBV7-9, the J gene TRBJ1-1; D is perhaps TRBD1 (5 bases). The V and J ends lost 5 bases and 5 bases respectively, with 21 bases between them. The germline gives CDR1 SEHNR, CDR2 FQNEAQ (reference sequence). The CDR3 totals 16 residues.

This chain connects TRBV6-1 to TRBJ2-7, with 9 bases identical to TRBD1. Germline V gene data show CDR1 as MNHNS and CDR2 as SASEGT. J lost 7 bases, V lost 5 bases, and 6 bases had no gene match. The CDR3 is 13 residues long. Here the CDR3 reads CASSRDREQEQYF. CDR3 in DNA: TGTGCCAGCAGTCGGGACAGGGAGCAAGAGCAGTACTTC.